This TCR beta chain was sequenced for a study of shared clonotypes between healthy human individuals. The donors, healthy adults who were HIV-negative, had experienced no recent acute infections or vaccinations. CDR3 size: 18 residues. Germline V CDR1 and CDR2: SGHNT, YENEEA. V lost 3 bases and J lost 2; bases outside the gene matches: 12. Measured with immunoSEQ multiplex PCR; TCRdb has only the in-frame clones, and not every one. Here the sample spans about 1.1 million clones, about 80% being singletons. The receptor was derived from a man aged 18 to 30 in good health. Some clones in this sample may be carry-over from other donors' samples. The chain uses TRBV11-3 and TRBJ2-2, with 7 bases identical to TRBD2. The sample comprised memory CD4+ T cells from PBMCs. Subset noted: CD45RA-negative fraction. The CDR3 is CASSFRGVAGDNTGELFF. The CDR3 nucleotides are TGTGCCAGCAGCTTCCGGGGTGTCGCGGGAGACAACACCGGGGAGCTGTTTTTT. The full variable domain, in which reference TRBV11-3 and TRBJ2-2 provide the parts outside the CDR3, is EAGVVQSPRYKIIEKKQPVAFWCNPISGHNTLYWYLQNLGQGPELLIRYENEEAVDDSQLPKDRFSAERLKGVDSTLKIQPAELGDSAVYLCASSFRGVAGDNTGELFFGEGSRLTVL.